Presented here are 11 T cell receptor beta chains from one specimen sequenced in a study of T cell changes during pregnancy in multiple sclerosis. Only in-frame clones appear in the TCRdb table, and some are missing; sequencing was by immunoSEQ multiplex PCR. The sample gives just under 65,000 clones, roughly 88% of which show up once; around 2.1% is in the top ten. The starting material was peripheral blood, obtained in the second trimester of pregnancy. Receptor source: a female donor in good health, enrolled as a control in a pregnancy study.

V is TRBV5-6 and J is TRBJ2-7; the D is unclear. The CDR3 runs 14 residues. V dropped 0 bases and J dropped 0 bases, with 7 bases sitting between them. Germline values: CDR1 SGHDT, CDR2 YYEEEE. Here the CDR3 DNA reads TGTGCCAGCAGCTTGGCAGATAACTCCTACGAGCAGTACTTC. Its protein product is CASSLADNSYEQYF.

The chain carries TRBV29-1 and TRBJ1-3, with D perhaps matching TRBD1 (5 bases). There are 13 residues in the CDR3. V lost 7 bases and J lost 4, with 14 bases in between. CDR1 and CDR2 from the germline V gene are SQVTM and ANQGSEA. CDR3 nucleotide sequence: TGCAGCGCTCTCAGGGAAGGAGGAAACACCATATATTTT. The encoded protein is CSALREGGNTIYF. Complete variable domain (other parts from reference TRBV29-1 and TRBJ1-3): SAVISQKPSRDICQRGTSLTIQCQVDSQVTMMFWYRQQPGQSLTLIATANQGSEATYESGFVIDKFPISRPNLTFSTLTVSNMSPEDSSIYLCSALREGGNTIYFGEGSWLTVV.

CDR3 DNA: TGCGCCAGCAGCCAGACAGGGACTAGCGGCACTCTGGATACGCAGTATTTT. Translation gives CASSQTGTSGTLDTQYF. The V gene is TRBV4-1, the J gene TRBJ2-3; 11 nucleotides line up with TRBD2. Germline-derived CDR1 and CDR2 are MGHRA and YSYEKL. The CDR3 is 17 amino acids. With V trimmed by 3 bases and J by 6 bases, 11 bases remained unmatched.

This rearrangement joins TRBV7-9 to TRBJ1-1; D uncertain. The CDR3 has 12 residues. In germline, CDR1 is SEHNR, CDR2 FQNEAQ (reference sequence). V was shortened by 5 bases and J by 4 bases, with 8 bases between the two germline ends. The CDR3 protein is CASSPAGTEAFF. CDR3 coding DNA: TGTGCCAGCAGCCCCGCGGGCACTGAAGCTTTCTTT.

The chain links TRBV27 to TRBJ1-2; 8 positions match TRBD1. V lost 0 bases to trimming and J lost 12 bases; unmatched junction nucleotides: 6. The CDR3 is 13 residues long. CDR1 and CDR2 (germline): MNHEY, SMNVEV (reference sequence). CDR3 coding DNA: TGTGCCAGCAGTTTATCTCAGGGGGCGTTGAACACCTTC. Its protein product is CASSLSQGALNTF.

The V call is TRBV27, the J call TRBJ1-2; D is uncertain. From germline, CDR1 is MNHEY and CDR2 SMNVEV (reference sequence). Trimming removed 7 bases from V and 4 bases from J, with 19 bases in between. The CDR3 has 15 residues. CDR3 amino acids: CASKKSGGNPYGYTF. CDR3 nucleotides: TGTGCCAGCAAAAAGAGTGGCGGTAACCCCTATGGCTACACCTTC.

The chain is built from TRBV27 and TRBJ2-3, with no clear D. CDR3 length: 12 amino acids. The V end was cut by 6 bases, the J end by 6 bases, with 10 bases between. In germline, CDR1 is MNHEY, CDR2 SMNVEV (reference sequence). This CDR3 is CASSRSADTQYF. CDR3 nucleotide sequence: TGTGCCAGCAGCCGATCAGCGGATACGCAGTATTTT.

V gene TRBV10-3 combines with J gene TRBJ2-7; 7 positions match TRBD1. The CDR3 extends over 14 amino acids. Per germline, CDR1 ENHRY and CDR2 SYGVKD. J gave up 0 bases and V 7 bases, and 6 bases lay outside the gene matches. CDR3 region: CAITMTGFSYEQYF. CDR3 nucleotides: TGTGCCATCACCATGACAGGGTTCTCCTACGAGCAGTACTTC.

The rearrangement joins TRBV19 to TRBJ1-3, with no clear D. The ends were cut back, 4 bases at V and 4 bases at J, with 14 bases in the middle. CDR3 length: 15 amino acids. Germline loops: CDR1 LNHDA, CDR2 SQIVND (reference sequence). This chain's CDR3 is CASSTPRDAGNTIYF. The CDR3 DNA follows: TGTGCCAGTAGTACTCCCCGGGATGCCGGAAACACCATATATTTT.

The CDR3 DNA reads TGTGCCAGCAGTAACAACAGGGACTCACCCCTCCACTTT. It is translated as CASSNNRDSPLHF. The chain is built from TRBV5-4 and TRBJ1-6, with D tentatively TRBD1 (6 bases). Trimming took off 5 bases at V and 10 bases at J, with 13 bases between the two ends. From germline, CDR1 is SGHNT and CDR2 YYREEE (reference sequence). The CDR3 length is 13 residues. The whole variable domain, filled in from reference TRBV5-4 and TRBJ1-6, reads ETGVTQSPTHLIKTRGQQVTLRCSSQSGHNTVSWYQQALGQGPQFIFQYYREEENGRGNFPPRFSGLQFPNYSSELNVNALELDDSALYLCASSNNRDSPLHFGNGTRLTVT.

The chain links TRBV19 to TRBJ2-7; 10 bases match TRBD2. Germline V gene sequence: CDR1 LNHDA, CDR2 SQIVND (reference sequence). CDR3 length: 14 residues. After removal of 3 bases from V and 7 bases from J, the junction contained 6 bases not matched to a gene. For the CDR3, the DNA is TGTGCCAGTAGTATGCTAGCGGGGGCACTTGAGCAGTACTTC. This encodes CASSMLAGALEQYF.